A single sample is the source of the 12 T cell receptor beta chains below, sequenced in a study of T cells in Graves' hyperthyroidism and ophthalmopathy. The investigators amplified TCR beta CDR3 regions from RNA transcripts. The HTBI primer set served for first-round RT-PCR of the TCR CDR3. TCRdb passed the multiplex PCR reads through MiXCR, listing each CDR3 protein once. The sample carries 660,000 or so distinct CDR3 sequences, about 20% recorded once. What was sequenced was blood. These receptors were collected from a man aged 25-45 years with Graves' ophthalmopathy.

The chain joins TRBV7-9 to TRBJ1-6, with D possibly TRBD1 on 5 matching bases. Germline CDR1 is SEHNR and CDR2 is FQNEAQ (reference sequence). The CDR3 consists of 14 residues. V shed 2 bases and J shed 7 bases, with 9 bases lying between them. For the CDR3, the DNA is TGTGCCAGCAGCTTACAGGGTACGAATTCACCCCTCCACTTT. It translates to CASSLQGTNSPLHF.

This chain joins TRBV14 and TRBJ2-7, with 9 bases lining up with TRBD2. The germline V gene has CDR1 SGHDN and CDR2 FVKESK. Trimming removed 4 bases from V and 2 bases from J; junction bases left unmatched: 9. The CDR3 consists of 16 residues. CDR3 bases: TGTGCCAGCAGCCGTCGGGCTAGCGGGACAACCTACGAGCAGTACTTC. Translated: CASSRRASGTTYEQYF.

Only a few counts were recorded for this clonotype. This sequence joins TRBV4-2 and TRBJ2-7; 8 positions match TRBD2. CDR3 length equals 19 residues. The V gene's germline CDR1 is LGHNA and CDR2 YNFKEQ. The V gene end was trimmed by 6 bases and the J gene end by 2 bases; junction bases not matched to a gene: 21. The CDR3 coding sequence is TGTGCCAGCAGTACTTCATATCAAACTTTGGAACTAGCGGCCTACGAGCAGTACTTC. Translated, it gives CASSTSYQTLELAAYEQYF.

This clonotype was detected ten times or more. V is TRBV4-1 and J is TRBJ2-7; D is unresolved. Germline CDR1 and CDR2: MGHRA and YSYEKL. This CDR3 is 15 amino acids long. V lost 2 bases and J 0 bases, leaving 11 bases between the germline ends. CDR3 residues: CASSQMAISSYEQYF. The DNA for the CDR3 is TGCGCCAGCAGCCAAATGGCCATTAGCTCCTACGAGCAGTACTTC.

In this sample, this clonotype turned up a few times. This chain links TRBV6-1 with TRBJ1-4, with a weak D call TRBD1 (5 bases). V lost 0 bases to trimming and J lost 2 bases, with 7 bases between them. The CDR3 runs to 15 residues. Per the germline V gene, CDR1 is MNHNS and CDR2 is SASEGT. This CDR3 reads CASSEAWGTNEKLFF. CDR3 DNA sequence: TGTGCCAGCAGTGAAGCGTGGGGGACTAATGAAAAACTGTTTTTT.

A note on this clonotype: Relative to the germline gene, one junction end is altered; a read error may explain this. The gene calls are TRBV6-2 or TRBV6-3 and TRBJ2-1; D may match TRBD1 or TRBD2 (6 bases each). The germline V gene encodes CDR1 MNHEY and CDR2 SVGEGT. This CDR3 has 14 residues. The CDR3 nucleotides are TGTGCCAGCAGTCCTAGGAGGGGGTACAGTGAGCAGTTCTTC. Amino acid sequence: CASSPRRGYSEQFF.

The chain joins TRBV10-3 to TRBJ2-7, with D maybe TRBD2 (6 bases). Trimming left V 6 bases short and J 2 bases short, with 14 bases between. The germline V gene has CDR1 ENHRY and CDR2 SYGVKD. CDR3 length equals 14 residues. CDR3 DNA: TGTGCCATCAGGAACCGGGACTCTCCCTACGAGCAGTACTTC. It encodes CAIRNRDSPYEQYF.

J is TRBJ1-5 and V is TRBV4-1; tentatively, D is TRBD1 (5 bases). This CDR3 comprises 15 residues. CDR1 and CDR2 (germline): MGHRA, YSYEKL. Deletions cut 3 bases from V and 7 bases from J, with 16 bases between. This CDR3 is CASSQVWGGEQPQHF. For the CDR3, the DNA is TGCGCCAGCAGCCAGGTTTGGGGGGGTGAACAGCCCCAGCATTTT.

This chain uses TRBV28 with TRBJ2-1; 10 bases agree with TRBD2. Germline CDR1 MDHEN, CDR2 SYDVKM. The CDR3 covers 15 residues. The J segment lost 6 bases and the V segment lost 6 bases, leaving 8 bases of the junction unmatched. CDR3 region: CASSSTSGIPNEQFF. CDR3 DNA sequence: TGTGCCAGCAGCTCCACTAGCGGGATCCCCAATGAGCAGTTCTTC. The full variable domain, with the rest looked up from reference TRBV28 and TRBJ2-1, is DVKVTQSSRYLVKRTGEKVFLECVQDMDHENMFWYRQDPGLGLRLIYFSYDVKMKEKGDIPEGYSVSREKKERFSLILESASTNQTSMYLCASSSTSGIPNEQFFGPGTRLTVL.

The V gene is TRBV5-5, the J gene TRBJ1-1; perhaps TRBD1 as D (6 bases). CDR1 and CDR2 (germline): SGHKS, YYEKEE (reference sequence). Trimming took off 3 bases at V and 7 bases at J, with 19 bases between the two ends. CDR3 length equals 15 residues. The CDR3 DNA is TGTGCCAGCAGCTCCCCATACCGGGGGCAGAATGAAGCTTTCTTT. Translating gives CASSSPYRGQNEAFF.

The chain couples TRBV7-9 to TRBJ1-2; 7 nucleotides agree with TRBD1. This CDR3 is built from 13 residues. V was clipped by 5 bases and J by 7 bases; unmatched bases: 7. The germline V gene encodes CDR1 SEHNR and CDR2 FQNEAQ (reference sequence). CDR3 amino acids: CASSQDRAPGYTF. CDR3 in DNA: TGTGCCAGCAGCCAAGACAGGGCACCTGGCTACACCTTC.

This clonotype was counted a few times. This rearrangement joins TRBV3-1 to TRBJ1-2, with TRBD1 identical over 7 bases. The CDR3 is 16 amino acids. Germline assignment: CDR1 LGHDT and CDR2 YNNKEL (reference sequence). Germline trimming cut 5 bases from V and 4 bases from J; bases unmatched to any gene: 13. Written as DNA, the CDR3 is TGTGCCAGCAGCAGAAAGGGGACAGCTTTTTCCTATGGCTACACCTTC. Amino acid sequence: CASSRKGTAFSYGYTF.